The 22 T cell receptor beta chains in this list originate from one sample, sequenced in a study of T cell repertoires in aging, cancer and after chemotherapy. TCR beta rearrangements were amplified from peripheral blood genomic DNA. Rearranged V-D-J TRB sequences were amplified with a mixed TRB-A/B primer pool. One entry per CDR3 protein, called by TCRdb with MiXCR from the multiplex PCR reads. The sample contains more than 8,000 distinct CDR3 sequences, roughly two fifths of which appear only once. The sequencing input was blood. These receptors originate from a human donor in good health.

The V gene is TRBV24-1, the J gene TRBJ2-3, with D possibly matching TRBD1 (6 bases). CDR1 KGHDR and CDR2 SFDVKD come from the germline V gene. V lost 3 bases and J lost 0, with 12 bases in between. The CDR3 spans 16 residues. This CDR3 is CATSDRGHQSTDTQYF. CDR3 coding DNA: TGTGCCACCAGTGATCGGGGACACCAGAGCACAGATACGCAGTATTTT.

This clonotype was counted between two and nine times. The chain has TRBV30 and TRBJ2-5; 7 bases are a match to TRBD2. Germline assignment: CDR1 GTSNPN and CDR2 SVGIG (reference sequence). V was clipped by 0 bases and J by 7 bases; unmatched bases: 5. This CDR3 has 13 amino acids. The CDR3 region is CAWSVLTGGTQYF. As DNA, the CDR3 is TGTGCCTGGAGTGTACTAACGGGGGGGACCCAGTACTTC.

The chain is built from TRBV12-3 or TRBV12-4 and TRBJ2-6, with 8 bases that match TRBD1. V dropped 5 bases and J dropped 0; count of bases not matched to a gene: 9. This CDR3 has 18 amino acids. CDR3 DNA: TGTGCCAGCAGTCCAGGACAGGGTCGAGACTCTGGGGCCAACGTCCTGACTTTC. Its translation: CASSPGQGRDSGANVLTF.

V usage is TRBV7-6 and J usage is TRBJ2-7, with 7 bases lining up with TRBD2. V gave up 4 bases and J gave up 4 bases; unmatched junction bases: 4. This CDR3 has 13 residues. Germline V gives CDR1 SGHVS, CDR2 FNYEAQ. The CDR3 region has the DNA TGTGCCAGCAGCTCTCCAGCGGGATACGAGCAGTACTTC. It translates to CASSSPAGYEQYF.

The CDR3 loop reads CASTQGASGRVTDTQYF. DNA for the CDR3: TGTGCCAGCACGCAAGGGGCTAGCGGGAGGGTCACAGATACGCAGTATTTT. The chain recombines TRBV5-6 with TRBJ2-3; 12 bases fit TRBD2. In germline, CDR1 is SGHDT, CDR2 YYEEEE. The CDR3 totals 17 residues. Losses at the gene ends were 6 bases for V and 2 bases for J; bases not matched to a gene: 10. Drawing the rest from reference TRBV5-6 and TRBJ2-3, the complete variable domain is DAGVTQSPTHLIKTRGQQVTLRCSPKSGHDTVSWYQQALGQGPQFIFQYYEEEERQRGNFPDRFSGHQFPNYSSELNVNALLLGDSALYLCASTQGASGRVTDTQYFGPGTRLTVL.

This CDR3 reads CASSFRDREETQYF. For the CDR3, the DNA is TGTGCCAGCAGCTTCCGGGACAGGGAAGAGACCCAGTACTTC. V gene TRBV5-8 combines with J gene TRBJ2-5, with TRBD1 identical over 9 bases. The CDR3 contains 14 residues. The germline gives CDR1 SGHTS, CDR2 YDEGEE. Losses at the gene ends were 2 bases for V and 3 bases for J; bases not matched to a gene: 2.

This clonotype was detected only a few times. The V gene is TRBV15, the J gene TRBJ2-1; 9 nucleotides line up with TRBD2. Germline values: CDR1 LNHNV, CDR2 YYDKDF (reference sequence). J lost 1 base, V lost 6 bases, and 4 bases had no gene match. This CDR3 has 15 residues. CDR3 in amino acids: CATRRGRESYNEQFF. CDR3 bases: TGTGCCACCAGACGCGGGAGGGAATCCTACAATGAGCAGTTCTTC.

The V and J genes are TRBV18 and TRBJ2-1, with 7 bases fitting TRBD1. Germline lookup yields CDR1 KGHSH and CDR2 LQKENI. With 6 bases clipped from V and 0 bases from J, the junction kept 8 bases outside the gene matches. This CDR3 is built from 16 residues. CDR3 nucleotide sequence: TGTGCCAGCTCCTTACCAGGGGGAAGCTCCTACAATGAGCAGTTCTTC. Protein product: CASSLPGGSSYNEQFF.

The chain carries TRBV19 and TRBJ1-6, with TRBD1 as a possible D gene (5 bases). CDR3 size: 16 residues. The V end lost 3 bases, the J end lost 0 bases, and 9 bases lay between the germline ends. CDR1 LNHDA and CDR2 SQIVND come from the germline V gene (reference sequence). CDR3 residues: CASSMDTGSYNSPLHF. The CDR3 region has the DNA TGTGCCAGTAGTATGGATACAGGCTCCTATAATTCACCCCTCCACTTT. Looking up the rest from reference TRBV19 and TRBJ1-6 gives the full variable domain: DGGITQSPKYLFRKEGQNVTLSCEQNLNHDAMYWYRQDPGQGLRLIYYSQIVNDFQKGDIAEGYSVSREKKESFPLTVTSAQKNPTAFYLCASSMDTGSYNSPLHFGNGTRLTVT.

This clonotype was counted between two and nine times. This sequence joins TRBV6-1 and TRBJ2-3; D unclear. Germline CDR1 is MNHNS and CDR2 is SASEGT. Trimming stripped 0 bases from V and 3 bases from J, with 4 bases between. The CDR3 extends over 13 amino acids. Here the CDR3 reads CASSEALTDTQYF. Written as DNA, the CDR3 is TGTGCCAGCAGTGAAGCCCTTACAGATACGCAGTATTTT.

This clonotype rates as medium-sized (0.01 to 0.1%). This chain uses TRBV13 with TRBJ1-2, with D tentatively TRBD1 (5 bases). The CDR3 consists of 14 residues. Germline V gene sequence: CDR1 PRHDT, CDR2 FYEKMQ (reference sequence). V was trimmed by 5 bases and J by 5 bases, leaving 15 bases between them. CDR3 sequence: CASSIGTGSYGYTF. The CDR3 nucleotides read TGTGCCAGCAGCATCGGGACGGGAAGTTATGGCTACACCTTC. Filled out from reference TRBV13 and TRBJ1-2, the complete variable domain reads AAGVIQSPRHLIKEKRETATLKCYPIPRHDTVYWYQQGPGQDPQFLISFYEKMQSDKGSIPDRFSAQQFSDYHSELNMSSLELGDSALYFCASSIGTGSYGYTFGSGTRLTVV.

V and J are TRBV19 and TRBJ2-3; the match to TRBD2 covers 9 bases. V was clipped by 4 bases and J by 1 base; unmatched bases: 15. Germline V gene lookup returns CDR1 LNHDA and CDR2 SQIVND (reference sequence). The CDR3 covers 19 residues. For the CDR3, the DNA is TGTGCCAGTAGTACTATAGCGGGAGAGATTCCACGTGGCACAGATACGCAGTATTTT. It codes for CASSTIAGEIPRGTDTQYF.

This chain connects TRBV19 to TRBJ1-2, with D maybe TRBD1 (6 bases). This CDR3 region has 15 residues. Trimming cost V 5 bases and J 0 bases, with 13 bases left between them. Germline CDR1 is LNHDA and CDR2 is SQIVND (reference sequence). The CDR3 DNA reads as TGTGCCAGTAGTGCTACAGGGAGAGCTAACTATGGCTACACCTTC. It yields the protein CASSATGRANYGYTF. The whole variable domain, remainder taken from reference TRBV19 and TRBJ1-2, is DGGITQSPKYLFRKEGQNVTLSCEQNLNHDAMYWYRQDPGQGLRLIYYSQIVNDFQKGDIAEGYSVSREKKESFPLTVTSAQKNPTAFYLCASSATGRANYGYTFGSGTRLTVV.

The J gene is TRBJ1-1, the V gene TRBV6-6, with unresolved D. The V gene lost 0 bases and the J gene lost 2 bases, with 7 bases spanning the gap. The CDR3 sequence is 14 residues long. Germline V gives CDR1 MNHNY, CDR2 SVGAGI (reference sequence). CDR3 sequence: CASSYSPGNTEAFF. In DNA form, the CDR3 reads TGTGCCAGCAGTTACTCCCCGGGTAACACTGAAGCTTTCTTT.

V usage is TRBV6-1 and J usage is TRBJ1-2; 9 bases line up with TRBD1. The V segment lost 4 bases and the J segment 3 bases; nucleotides outside the gene matches: 3. CDR1 and CDR2 from the germline V gene are MNHNS and SASEGT. The CDR3 consists of 14 residues. This CDR3 reads CASSVRTGDYGYTF. In DNA form, the CDR3 reads TGTGCCAGCAGTGTCAGGACAGGGGACTATGGCTACACCTTC.

The table lists this clonotype with a few counts. The rearrangement joins TRBV19 to TRBJ2-5; tentative D call: TRBD2 (7 bases). The CDR3 totals 13 residues. V lost 4 bases and J 5 bases, leaving 11 bases between the germline ends. Germline V gene data show CDR1 as LNHDA and CDR2 as SQIVND (reference sequence). CDR3 coding DNA: TGTGCCAGTAGTAGGAGGGGGGGGGAGACCCAGTACTTC. Its translation is CASSRRGGETQYF.

Remarks on this clonotype: This likely comes from a read error, as the CDR3 has no conserved phenylalanine or tryptophan at its end. The gene calls are TRBV29-1 and TRBJ2-5; TRBD2 aligns across 11 bases. The junction had 10 bases not matched to a gene; V was cut back by 3 bases and J by 1 base. This CDR3 contains 17 residues. Germline assignment: CDR1 SQVTM and CDR2 ANQGSEA. The CDR3 nucleotides are TGCAGCGTTGATGGGCTAGCGGGGGGCCACTTCCAAGAGACCCAGTACCTC. Translated: CSVDGLAGGHFQETQYL.

The chain uses TRBV19 and TRBJ2-2; 9 bases are shared with TRBD1. This CDR3 has 15 amino acids. Unmatched junction bases numbered 3, after V lost 1 base and J lost 6 bases. The germline CDR1 and CDR2 sequences are LNHDA and SQIVND (reference sequence). CDR3 DNA: TGTGCCAGTAGTATAGGGACAGGGGTGGCCGGGGAGCTGTTTTTT. This gives the protein CASSIGTGVAGELFF.

This clonotype was recorded a few times. This chain joins TRBV12-3 or TRBV12-4 and TRBJ2-3, with 11 bases aligning to TRBD2. This CDR3 is 16 amino acids long. The J segment lost 4 bases and the V segment lost 7 bases, leaving 10 bases of the junction unmatched. CDR3 sequence reads: CASIPSSGRSSDTQYF. In DNA form, the CDR3 reads TGTGCCAGCATCCCCTCTAGCGGGAGGTCGTCAGATACGCAGTATTTT.

This clonotype was observed a handful of times. The chain employs TRBV18 and TRBJ1-1, with no clear D. V lost 4 bases and J 2 bases, leaving 5 bases between the germline ends. The CDR3 spans 12 residues. Germline-derived CDR1 and CDR2 are KGHSH and LQKENI. CDR3 bases: TGTGCCAGCTCACGCCCAAACACTGAAGCTTTCTTT. It codes for CASSRPNTEAFF. Full variable domain (outside the CDR3, taken from reference TRBV18 and TRBJ1-1): NAGVMQNPRHLVRRRGQEARLRCSPMKGHSHVYWYRQLPEEGLKFMVYLQKENIIDESGMPKERFSAEFPKEGPSILRIQQVVRGDSAAYFCASSRPNTEAFFGQGTRLTVV.

In its sample, this clonotype was seen a few times. The chain joins TRBV12-3 or TRBV12-4 to TRBJ1-3, with D perhaps TRBD1 (6 bases). This CDR3 is built from 14 residues. The germline V and J ends were trimmed by 2 bases and 3 bases, with 8 bases remaining between them. The DNA of the CDR3 is TGTGCCAGCAGTTTACGGGGGCTTGGAAACACCATATATTTT. It is translated as CASSLRGLGNTIYF.

This clonotype came up a few times. The chain uses TRBV11-3 and TRBJ1-1; the D is unclear. The CDR3 sequence is 16 residues long. Trimming pared 3 bases from V and 5 bases from J, leaving 19 bases between. The germline CDR1 and CDR2 sequences are SGHNT and YENEEA. CDR3: CASSFKQFGRATEAFF. The CDR3 coding sequence is TGTGCCAGCAGCTTTAAGCAGTTTGGTCGTGCTACTGAAGCTTTCTTT.